Below are 25 T cell receptor beta chains sequenced from a single sample in a study of cytomegalovirus exposure and HLA in healthy donors. Both 60 Vbeta primers and 13 Jbeta primers went into the PCR. Using immunoSEQ multiplex PCR, the repertoire was profiled, and TCRdb retains in-frame clones only, with some absent. The top ten hold under 1.5% of the sample, which has more than 150,000 clones, 81% seen once. Sample: PBMCs. Receptors originate from a man aged 50 or older in good health and CMV-seropositive.

This chain uses TRBV5-4 with TRBJ2-3; weak D call: TRBD2 (7 bases). Germline CDR1 SGHNT, CDR2 YYREEE (reference sequence). Trimming pared 3 bases from V and 0 bases from J, leaving 14 bases between. The CDR3 is 16 residues long. CDR3 protein: CASSWGRERSTDTQYF. The CDR3 bases are TGTGCCAGCAGCTGGGGGCGGGAGCGAAGCACAGATACGCAGTATTTT. Full variable domain (outside the CDR3, taken from reference TRBV5-4 and TRBJ2-3): ETGVTQSPTHLIKTRGQQVTLRCSSQSGHNTVSWYQQALGQGPQFIFQYYREEENGRGNFPPRFSGLQFPNYSSELNVNALELDDSALYLCASSWGRERSTDTQYFGPGTRLTVL.

This chain connects TRBV2 to TRBJ2-7, with 7 bases that match TRBD2. This CDR3 is built from 14 residues. From germline, CDR1 is SNHLY and CDR2 FYNNEI. V was clipped by 5 bases and J by 4 bases; unmatched bases: 8. The CDR3 DNA sequence: TGTGCCAGCAGTCCGGGGGGATCCCGTTACGAGCAGTACTTC. The encoded protein is CASSPGGSRYEQYF.

This chain connects TRBV7-6 to TRBJ1-4; D is undetermined. Trimming removed 0 bases from V and 8 bases from J, with 13 bases in between. Germline CDR1 reads SGHVS; CDR2 reads FNYEAQ. This CDR3 is built from 15 residues. The chain's CDR3 is CASSLAPGILEKLFF. CDR3 sequence (DNA): TGTGCCAGCAGCTTAGCGCCGGGGATTCTCGAAAAACTGTTTTTT.

The V call is TRBV4-1, the J call TRBJ2-2, with D possibly being TRBD1 (6 bases). There are 14 residues in the CDR3. Germline CDR1 and CDR2: MGHRA and YSYEKL. The V gene lost 4 bases and the J gene lost 7 bases, with 13 bases spanning the gap. Written as DNA, the CDR3 is TGCGCCAGCAGCCTTAACAGGGTCGACGGGGAGCTGTTTTTT. Protein sequence: CASSLNRVDGELFF.

The chain links TRBV5-8 to TRBJ2-3; 10 nucleotides match TRBD2. Germline-derived CDR1 and CDR2 are SGHTS and YDEGEE. This CDR3 has 16 residues. The V and J ends lost 3 bases and 4 bases, in that order; junction bases with no gene match: 8. CDR3 amino acids: CASSSGLGLASDTQYF. The CDR3 nucleotides are TGTGCCAGCAGCTCGGGGCTGGGACTAGCGTCAGATACGCAGTATTTT.

The chain uses TRBV19 and TRBJ2-5; 11 nucleotides agree with TRBD2. V lost 7 bases to trimming and J lost 4 bases; unmatched junction nucleotides: 5. The germline CDR1 and CDR2 sequences are LNHDA and SQIVND (reference sequence). This CDR3 is built from 14 residues. CDR3 sequence (DNA): TGTGCCAGTAAGCCTAGCGGGGGGCGAGAGACCCAGTACTTC. It encodes CASKPSGGRETQYF.

The chain is built from TRBV14 and TRBJ2-7; a possible D gene is TRBD1 (5 bases). The CDR3 covers 12 residues. With 3 bases removed from V and 3 bases from J, the gap between germline ends came to 6 bases. From germline, CDR1 is SGHDN and CDR2 FVKESK. The CDR3 protein is CASSHRGYEQYF. The CDR3 nucleotides are TGTGCCAGCAGCCATAGGGGCTACGAGCAGTACTTC.

This rearrangement joins TRBV19 to TRBJ1-5; D is uncertain. This CDR3 comprises 13 residues. V was pared by 2 bases and J by 4 bases, with 6 bases between. Germline V gene lookup returns CDR1 LNHDA and CDR2 SQIVND (reference sequence). The CDR3 sequence: CASSITGNQPQHF. CDR3 nucleotides: TGTGCCAGTAGTATAACCGGGAATCAGCCCCAGCATTTT.

The chain uses TRBV7-8 and TRBJ2-5; a weak D match, TRBD1 (6 bases). Trimming removed 0 bases from V and 1 base from J, with 6 bases in between. CDR1 and CDR2 from the germline V gene are SGHVS and FQNEAQ. CDR3 length: 14 residues. The CDR3, as DNA: TGTGCCAGCAGCTTAGCCAGGGGCCAAGAGACCCAGTACTTC. Residues: CASSLARGQETQYF.

This sequence joins TRBV7-9 and TRBJ1-1; D gene ambiguous. From germline, CDR1 is SEHNR and CDR2 FQNEAQ (reference sequence). This CDR3 spans 13 amino acids. Deletions cut 7 bases from V and 3 bases from J, with 12 bases between. Here the CDR3 reads CASTPRGYTEAFF. The CDR3 DNA reads as TGTGCCAGCACCCCCCGAGGGTACACTGAAGCTTTCTTT.

This chain joins TRBV19 and TRBJ2-2; 12 bases line up with TRBD2. The V segment lost 10 bases and the J segment 4 bases; nucleotides outside the gene matches: 7. Germline V CDR1 and CDR2: LNHDA, SQIVND (reference sequence). This CDR3 region has 15 residues. The CDR3 sequence: CATSTSGRVTGELFF. Here the CDR3 DNA reads TGTGCCACCTCGACTAGCGGGAGAGTCACCGGGGAGCTGTTTTTT.

Here the CDR3 DNA reads TGTGCTAGTGGTGGACAGGGTTTGGTCACTGAAGCTTTCTTT. This encodes CASGGQGLVTEAFF. This chain links TRBV12-5 with TRBJ1-1; 8 nucleotides agree with TRBD1. With 5 bases clipped from V and 4 bases from J, the junction kept 6 bases outside the gene matches. Germline V lookup: CDR1 LGHNT, CDR2 FRNRAP. The CDR3 extends over 14 amino acids.

The rearrangement links TRBV7-8 to TRBJ1-2; D is possibly TRBD1 (5 bases). Germline-derived CDR1 and CDR2 are SGHVS and FQNEAQ. The CDR3 sequence is 14 residues long. V was shortened by 6 bases and J by 0 bases, with 11 bases between the two germline ends. CDR3 amino acids: CASSPRTTNYGYTF. CDR3 sequence (DNA): TGTGCCAGCAGTCCTAGGACAACTAACTATGGCTACACCTTC.

This clone was recorded once. The chain couples TRBV6-5 to TRBJ1-1; D gene uncertain. The CDR3 covers 13 residues. Germline V gene data show CDR1 as MNHEY and CDR2 as SVGAGI. Trimming stripped 2 bases from V and 5 bases from J, with 9 bases between. The CDR3 loop is CASSYLGATEAFF. The CDR3 DNA is TGTGCCAGCAGTTACCTGGGAGCAACTGAAGCTTTCTTT.

The chain recombines TRBV7-9 with TRBJ1-4; D unresolved. V gave up 3 bases and J gave up 8 bases, with 10 bases separating them. This CDR3 has 13 amino acids. Looked up from germline, CDR1 is SEHNR and CDR2 is FQNEAQ (reference sequence). The CDR3 coding sequence is TGTGCCAGCAGCTTTGAGGGAGGAGAAAAACTGTTTTTT. This translates into CASSFEGGEKLFF. Full variable domain (rest looked up from reference TRBV7-9 and TRBJ1-4): DTGVSQNPRHKITKRGQNVTFRCDPISEHNRLYWYRQTLGQGPEFLTYFQNEAQLEKSRLLSDRFSAERPKGSFSTLEIQRTEQGDSAMYLCASSFEGGEKLFFGSGTQLSVL.

This clone was counted only a few times. The chain employs TRBV28 and TRBJ1-1; 9 positions agree with TRBD1. Unmatched junction bases numbered 9, after V lost 3 bases and J lost 4 bases. This CDR3 has 16 residues. Germline CDR1 is MDHEN and CDR2 is SYDVKM. DNA for the CDR3: TGTGCCAGCAGTTTGACCGGGACAGGGTATCCCACTGAAGCTTTCTTT. Encoded protein: CASSLTGTGYPTEAFF.

The V and J genes are TRBV7-9 and TRBJ1-1; 9 bases agree with TRBD1. V lost 2 bases to trimming and J lost 5 bases; unmatched junction nucleotides: 6. The CDR3 runs to 15 residues. Per the germline V gene, CDR1 is SEHNR and CDR2 is FQNEAQ (reference sequence). This chain's CDR3 is CASSLTRDRETEAFF. The CDR3 DNA reads as TGTGCCAGCAGCTTAACCCGGGACAGGGAAACTGAAGCTTTCTTT. Complete variable domain (other parts from reference TRBV7-9 and TRBJ1-1): DTGVSQNPRHKITKRGQNVTFRCDPISEHNRLYWYRQTLGQGPEFLTYFQNEAQLEKSRLLSDRFSAERPKGSFSTLEIQRTEQGDSAMYLCASSLTRDRETEAFFGQGTRLTVV.

CDR3 DNA: TGTGCCAGCAGGGGACAGGGTGGGGATGAAGCTTTCTTT. It codes for CASRGQGGDEAFF. The chain combines TRBV28 with TRBJ1-1, with 9 bases matching TRBD1. The CDR3 covers 13 residues. Germline loops: CDR1 MDHEN, CDR2 SYDVKM. Trimming cost V 6 bases and J 7 bases; bases outside gene matches: 6.

The chain employs TRBV28 and TRBJ2-5, with 9 bases matching TRBD1. This CDR3 has 12 amino acids. CDR1 and CDR2 (germline): MDHEN, SYDVKM. V was pared by 8 bases and J by 7 bases, with 5 bases of the junction left unmatched. The CDR3 DNA reads as TGTGCCAGCGGGACAGGGTGGGGGACCCAGTACTTC. Translation: CASGTGWGTQYF.

The chain recombines TRBV30 with TRBJ2-7, with D possibly TRBD1 on 5 matching bases. CDR3 size: 12 residues. Trimming cost V 4 bases and J 5 bases, with 12 bases left between them. Looked up from germline, CDR1 is GTSNPN and CDR2 is SVGIG (reference sequence). CDR3 coding DNA: TGTGCCTGGAAAGCAGGGTGGGACGAGCAGTACTTC. Translated: CAWKAGWDEQYF.

This chain uses TRBV28 with TRBJ1-2; 11 bases are a match to TRBD1. CDR1 is MDHEN and CDR2 is SYDVKM in the germline V gene. J gave up 8 bases and V 4 bases, and 6 bases lay outside the gene matches. This CDR3 has 14 residues. The CDR3, as DNA: TGTGCCAGCAGTTATGGACAGGGGGCGCGAGGCTACACCTTC. Its protein product is CASSYGQGARGYTF.

The chain links TRBV6-5 to TRBJ1-2, with TRBD1 as a possible D gene (5 bases). The germline V gene encodes CDR1 MNHEY and CDR2 SVGAGI. This CDR3 has 15 residues. V was trimmed by 2 bases and J by 2 bases, leaving 12 bases between them. Here the CDR3 reads CASSYGWQGNYGYTF. CDR3 in DNA: TGTGCCAGCAGTTACGGCTGGCAGGGAAACTATGGCTACACCTTC.

The chain carries TRBV28 and TRBJ2-1, with 11 bases lining up with TRBD2. Unmatched junction bases numbered 7, after V lost 8 bases and J lost 4 bases. The CDR3 has 15 residues. The germline V gene has CDR1 MDHEN and CDR2 SYDVKM. CDR3 loop: CASVRLAGPYNEQFF. Here the CDR3 DNA reads TGTGCCAGCGTTAGACTAGCGGGGCCTTACAATGAGCAGTTCTTC.

This chain uses TRBV10-3 with TRBJ1-5; no clear D gene. CDR3 length: 13 amino acids. The ends were cut back, 10 bases at V and 3 bases at J, with 13 bases in the middle. Germline V gene sequence: CDR1 ENHRY, CDR2 SYGVKD. The CDR3 sequence is CATQDGVNQPQHF. CDR3 in DNA: TGTGCCACTCAAGACGGAGTCAATCAGCCCCAGCATTTT.

The chain employs TRBV28 and TRBJ1-1; D is possibly TRBD1 (5 bases). Trimming removed 7 bases from V and 11 bases from J, with 20 bases in between. The CDR3 loop spans 13 amino acids. From germline, CDR1 is MDHEN and CDR2 SYDVKM. The CDR3 sequence is CASTPPARGGAFF. The CDR3 DNA sequence: TGTGCCAGCACCCCCCCGGCCCGTGGGGGGGCTTTCTTT.